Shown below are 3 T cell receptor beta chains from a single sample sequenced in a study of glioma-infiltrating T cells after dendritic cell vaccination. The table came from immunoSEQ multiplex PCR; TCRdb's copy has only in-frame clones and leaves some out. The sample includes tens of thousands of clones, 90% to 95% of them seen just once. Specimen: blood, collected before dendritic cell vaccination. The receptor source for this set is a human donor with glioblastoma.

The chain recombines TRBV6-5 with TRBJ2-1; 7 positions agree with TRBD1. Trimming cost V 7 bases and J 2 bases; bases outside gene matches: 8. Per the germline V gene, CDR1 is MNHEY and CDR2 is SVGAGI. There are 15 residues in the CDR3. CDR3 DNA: TGTGCCAGCACCGACCTAGGACAGGCCTACAATGAGCAGTTCTTC. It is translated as CASTDLGQAYNEQFF.

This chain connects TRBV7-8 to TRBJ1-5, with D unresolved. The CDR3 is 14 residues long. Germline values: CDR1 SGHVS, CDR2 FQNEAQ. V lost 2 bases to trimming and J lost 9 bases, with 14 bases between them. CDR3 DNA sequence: TGTGCCAGCAGCTTACAAGGAGTTGGAGGGCCCCAGCATTTT. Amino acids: CASSLQGVGGPQHF.

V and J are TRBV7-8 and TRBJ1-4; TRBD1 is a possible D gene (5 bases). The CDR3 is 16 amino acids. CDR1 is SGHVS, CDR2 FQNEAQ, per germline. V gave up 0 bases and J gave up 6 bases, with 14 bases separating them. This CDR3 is CASSLAPRTPDEKLFF. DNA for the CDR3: TGTGCCAGCAGCTTAGCGCCGAGGACACCCGATGAAAAACTGTTTTTT.